This T cell receptor (beta chain) was captured by sequencing in a study of post-analysis software for immune sequencing data (dated by TCRdb to between 2014 and 2016). Regarding the complete study: Disease courses on record covered relapsing-remitting, secondary progressive and progressive-relapsing multiple sclerosis, though some patients had no subtype annotation. The patient repertoires were compared against 11 previously published healthy control repertoires obtained from donors aged roughly 6 to 25 years. A subset of samples was prepared in parallel using single-end sample barcoding, then pooled and co-amplified after Illumina adapter ligation.

What the authors observed across the whole study: The control group was slightly older than the multiple sclerosis patient group. Direct clustering with F measure showed strong co-clustering of samples prepared in the same batch, prompting a batch-effect correction. Compared with controls, multiple sclerosis patients had significantly lower normalized Chao1 diversity, a finding suggesting substantial peripheral T-cell clonal expansion. Patients showed significantly higher frequencies than controls for about five TRBV segments, among them TRBV5-6, TRBV5-1 and TRBV20-1.

The library was prepared using PCR. These reads were obtained on an Illumina HiSeq 2500. To reduce PCR and sequencing biases, unique molecular identifiers were incorporated into the TCR beta cDNA libraries. Roughly 0.5 million cDNA molecules were obtained per 1 to 10 million input T cells, so each molecule approximated one T cell. The patient libraries were prepared and sequenced using the same protocol as the earlier healthy control dataset. Samples belonging to the same batch were prepared together, multiplexed and sequenced on a shared HiSeq lane. As for how the authors treated the data: MIGEC was used to process the raw barcoded reads, and molecular identifier groups with only a single read were discarded before consensus assembly and CDR3 extraction. Clonotype tables were post-analysed with VDJtools, and diversity was normalized by down-sampling all datasets to the smallest sample size. To correct batch-related cross-sample contamination, repertoire overlap clustering matched CDR3 amino acid sequences but not nucleotide sequences. TCRdb redid the processing of the public reads, applying fastp at Q25 and MiXCR, and retained in-frame beta chains. CDR3 protein duplicates are merged, each entry listing the most common genes and DNA. TCRdb's processing, not the authors', yielded these V and J calls. This sample has about 500,000 distinct CDR3 sequences in its table, and under 55% of those were observed once. The ten largest clones capture roughly an eighth of the sample.

TCR beta repertoires were profiled from peripheral blood of about a dozen young patients with multiple sclerosis to demonstrate the VDJtools post-analysis software. Multiple sclerosis patients were children and adolescents aged about 6 to 15 years. This clonotype has only a few counts. The antigen it recognizes is unknown. Base quality data are lacking; no much larger clone is found one base away. The germline V end is reduced by 0 bases and the J end by 8 bases; junction bases left unmatched: 12. According to the germline V gene (reference sequence), CDR1 reads DFQATT and CDR2 reads SNEGSKA. The CDR3, from cysteine to phenylalanine, totals 15 residues. Only CDR3 DNA remains: 45 bases, in frame from the first base.

This clonotype was obtained from a girl aged 5 to 17 with multiple sclerosis. Specimen: blood. The sequence is built from TRBV20-1 and TRBJ1-2, with 7 junctional bases fitting TRBD1. The DNA is as follows: TGCAGTGCTAGAGATAGAAGGACAGGAGCGGGGGGCTACACCTTC. This sequence encodes CSARDRRTGAGGYTF.